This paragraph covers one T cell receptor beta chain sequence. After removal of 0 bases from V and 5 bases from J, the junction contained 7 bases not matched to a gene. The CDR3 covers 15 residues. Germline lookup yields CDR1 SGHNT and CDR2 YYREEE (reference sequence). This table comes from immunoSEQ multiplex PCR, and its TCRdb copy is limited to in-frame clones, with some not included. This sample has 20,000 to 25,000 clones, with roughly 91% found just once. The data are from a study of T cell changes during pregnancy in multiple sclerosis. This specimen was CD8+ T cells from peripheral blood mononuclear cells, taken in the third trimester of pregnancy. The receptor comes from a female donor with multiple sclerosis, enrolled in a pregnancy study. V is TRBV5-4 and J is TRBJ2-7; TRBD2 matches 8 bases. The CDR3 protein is CASSLVAGGSDEQYF. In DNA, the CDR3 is TGTGCCAGCAGCTTGGTGGCGGGAGGTTCTGACGAGCAGTACTTC.